The source of this TCR beta chain is a study of blood T cell repertoires in COVID-19. The CDR3 totals 16 residues. Germline V gene lookup returns CDR1 MNHNY and CDR2 SVGAGI (reference sequence). The V and J ends lost 5 bases and 0 bases, in that order; junction bases with no gene match: 6. Clones were read by immunoSEQ multiplex PCR, and TCRdb kept only the in-frame ones, dropping some. Among more than 350,000 clones listed, roughly 90% were seen once. The source of this sequence is a woman aged 25 to 39 with COVID-19, enrolled during active disease. The chain is built from TRBV6-6 and TRBJ2-2; 7 bases match TRBD2. The sample consisted of peripheral blood. The CDR3 here is CASSTTAGANTGELFF. CDR3 coding DNA: TGTGCCAGCAGTACAACTGCGGGGGCGAACACCGGGGAGCTGTTTTTT.